The following is a TCR beta chain sequence with its context. The antigen remains unidentified. The entry originates in a study of graft-versus-host responses after intestinal transplantation. Findings of the study overall: Within the allografts of patients who had graft-donor T cell macrochimerism, graft-versus-host to host-versus-graft clonal ratios were high.

The data were produced by immunoSEQ multiplex PCR, yet TCRdb's version contains in-frame clones alone and is incomplete. Among some 140,000 clones, about nine tenths were seen once, and the ten largest hold roughly 0.19%. The TCR originated in a human donor who received an intestinal transplant. The specimen comprised unstimulated CD4+ T cells sorted from spleen or lymph node cells, sampled before intestinal transplant.

In DNA form, the CDR3 reads TGTGCCAGCAGCTTGGCCCCAGACACAGATACGCAGTATTTT. It specifies CASSLAPDTDTQYF. This chain joins TRBV5-4 and TRBJ2-3; the D is unclear. V lost 0 bases and J 2 bases, leaving 7 bases between the germline ends. The CDR3 runs to 14 residues. The germline gives CDR1 SGHNT, CDR2 YYREEE (reference sequence).